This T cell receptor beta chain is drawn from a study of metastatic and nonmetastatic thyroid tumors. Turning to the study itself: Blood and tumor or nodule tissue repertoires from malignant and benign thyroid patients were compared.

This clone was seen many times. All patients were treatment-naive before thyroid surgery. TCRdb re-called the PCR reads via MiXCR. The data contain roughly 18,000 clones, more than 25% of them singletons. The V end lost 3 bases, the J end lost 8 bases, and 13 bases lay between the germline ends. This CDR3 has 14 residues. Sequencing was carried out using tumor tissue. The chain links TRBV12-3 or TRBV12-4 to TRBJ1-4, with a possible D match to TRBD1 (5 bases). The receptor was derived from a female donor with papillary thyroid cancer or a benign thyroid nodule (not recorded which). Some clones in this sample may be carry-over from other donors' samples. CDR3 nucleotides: TGTGCCAGCAGTTTTCCGGAGGCAGGGGAAAAACTGTTTTTT. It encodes CASSFPEAGEKLFF.